The 20 T cell receptor beta chains below were found in one sample sequenced in a study of PD-1 blockade in classical Hodgkin lymphoma. The sample's time point: cycle 4 day 1 (C4D1), after more than five weeks of nivolumab. Relapse after autologous stem cell transplantation occurred in every patient, and brentuximab vedotin exposure varied. Profiled with immunoSEQ multiplex PCR; TCRdb holds only in-frame clones, not every one. The data hold about 21,000 clones, with around 85% observed a single time. This material consisted of peripheral blood mononuclear cells (PBMCs), taken before the fourth cycle of nivolumab. These receptors were collected from a human donor with classical Hodgkin lymphoma.

V is TRBV7-6 and J is TRBJ2-3, with TRBD2 matching over 14 bases. Germline CDR1 and CDR2: SGHVS and FNYEAQ. V lost 5 bases, J lost 5 bases, and 6 bases stayed unmatched. The CDR3 is 16 amino acids. The CDR3 sequence: CASSLETSGGGDTQYF. DNA for the CDR3: TGTGCCAGCAGCCTCGAGACTAGCGGGGGGGGAGATACGCAGTATTTT.

This chain joins TRBV9 and TRBJ2-2; perhaps TRBD1 as D (6 bases). Germline V CDR1 and CDR2: SGDLS, YYNGEE. V lost 0 bases and J 2 bases, leaving 8 bases between the germline ends. This CDR3 is built from 15 residues. The DNA for the CDR3 is TGTGCCAGCAGCGTAGGGACAGCTAACACCGGGGAGCTGTTTTTT. Translation: CASSVGTANTGELFF. The complete variable domain, with remaining parts taken from reference TRBV9 and TRBJ2-2, reads DSGVTQTPKHLITATGQRVTLRCSPRSGDLSVYWYQQSLDQGLQFLIQYYNGEERAKGNILERFSAQQFPDLHSELNLSSLELGDSALYFCASSVGTANTGELFFGEGSRLTVL.

The chain is built from TRBV4-1 and TRBJ2-1; TRBD2 aligns across 10 bases. J was trimmed by 6 bases and V by 0 bases; bases with no gene match: 11. Germline CDR1 MGHRA, CDR2 YSYEKL. The CDR3 loop spans 18 amino acids. CDR3 sequence (DNA): TGCGCCAGCAGCCAAGATGGTCTAGCGGGAGCTTTTGTCAATGAGCAGTTCTTC. Protein product: CASSQDGLAGAFVNEQFF.

The V and J genes are TRBV6-5 and TRBJ1-2; unclear D gene. Germline values: CDR1 MNHEY, CDR2 SVGAGI. V lost 0 bases to trimming and J lost 2 bases, with 7 bases between them. The CDR3 sequence is 14 residues long. The CDR3 region is CASSYSPGNYGYTF. The CDR3 DNA reads TGTGCCAGCAGTTACTCGCCCGGAAACTATGGCTACACCTTC.

The chain uses TRBV6-5 and TRBJ2-3; 7 positions agree with TRBD2. The CDR3 sequence is 14 residues long. Germline V gene sequence: CDR1 MNHEY, CDR2 SVGAGI. V was pared by 5 bases and J by 2 bases, with 4 bases of the junction left unmatched. The CDR3 loop reads CASSRTRPTDTQYF. The DNA of the CDR3 is TGTGCCAGCAGTCGGACTAGACCCACAGATACGCAGTATTTT.

The chain recombines TRBV19 with TRBJ2-7; unclear D gene. Per germline, CDR1 LNHDA and CDR2 SQIVND (reference sequence). Between the trimmed V and J ends, which lost 4 bases and 3 bases, there was a span of 10 bases. This CDR3 has 13 amino acids. Here the CDR3 reads CASSTGPIYEQYF. CDR3 DNA sequence: TGTGCCAGTAGTACCGGGCCCATCTACGAGCAGTACTTC.

This chain links TRBV9 with TRBJ2-7, with TRBD1 identical over 7 bases. The CDR3 spans 14 residues. The germline CDR1 and CDR2 sequences are SGDLS and YYNGEE. V trimming: 4 bases; J trimming: 4 bases; junction bases outside the gene matches: 8. The CDR3 protein is CASSRQGDSYEQYF. The CDR3, as DNA: TGTGCCAGCAGCCGACAGGGTGACTCGTACGAGCAGTACTTC. Combining the CDR3 with reference TRBV9 and TRBJ2-7 gives the whole variable domain DSGVTQTPKHLITATGQRVTLRCSPRSGDLSVYWYQQSLDQGLQFLIQYYNGEERAKGNILERFSAQQFPDLHSELNLSSLELGDSALYFCASSRQGDSYEQYFGPGTRLTVT.

This rearrangement joins TRBV5-1 to TRBJ1-2; TRBD1 agrees at 7 bases. The germline V gene has CDR1 SGHRS and CDR2 YFSETQ. The V and J ends lost 4 bases and 8 bases, in that order; junction bases with no gene match: 8. This CDR3 region has 13 residues. CDR3 DNA: TGCGCCAGCAGCGCCGACAGGGTAAGCGGCTACACCTTC. It codes for CASSADRVSGYTF.

The chain recombines TRBV15 with TRBJ2-3; D is unclear. V was clipped by 5 bases and J by 4 bases, with 7 bases between them. Germline V gives CDR1 LNHNV, CDR2 YYDKDF (reference sequence). This CDR3 is built from 12 residues. The CDR3 spells CATSPTADTQYF. The CDR3 DNA is TGTGCCACCAGCCCGACGGCAGATACGCAGTATTTT.

This sequence joins TRBV19 and TRBJ1-1; possibly TRBD1 for D (5 bases). Germline V lookup: CDR1 LNHDA, CDR2 SQIVND (reference sequence). This CDR3 spans 17 amino acids. Trimming cost V 7 bases and J 1 base, with 22 bases left between them. Here the CDR3 reads CASTEDRRGRGNTEAFF. DNA of the CDR3: TGTGCCAGTACCGAAGACCGTAGGGGAAGGGGGAACACTGAAGCTTTCTTT.

This chain connects TRBV6-6 to TRBJ1-2; D is undetermined. This CDR3 comprises 12 residues. Germline CDR1 MNHNY, CDR2 SVGAGI (reference sequence). The ends were cut back, 10 bases at V and 5 bases at J, with 14 bases in the middle. In DNA, the CDR3 is TGTGCCACCTCACTACCAAAGTATGGCTACACCTTC. Protein product: CATSLPKYGYTF.

Turning to this clone: The sample has other DNA sequences that encode this CDR3 too. The chain is built from TRBV9 and TRBJ2-2, with 10 bases identical to TRBD2. The J segment lost 3 bases and the V segment lost 5 bases, leaving 10 bases of the junction unmatched. The CDR3 sequence is 17 residues long. The V gene's germline CDR1 is SGDLS and CDR2 YYNGEE. The CDR3, as DNA: TGTGCCAGCAGTGCCCCTAGCGGGGGTATCGACACCGGGGAGCTGTTTTTT. Translated: CASSAPSGGIDTGELFF. Drawing the rest from reference TRBV9 and TRBJ2-2, the complete variable domain is DSGVTQTPKHLITATGQRVTLRCSPRSGDLSVYWYQQSLDQGLQFLIQYYNGEERAKGNILERFSAQQFPDLHSELNLSSLELGDSALYFCASSAPSGGIDTGELFFGEGSRLTVL.

This sequence joins TRBV7-2 and TRBJ2-5; tentatively, D is TRBD2 (6 bases). V was pared by 1 base and J by 5 bases, with 11 bases between. The CDR3 covers 14 residues. Germline V gene sequence: CDR1 SGHTA, CDR2 FQGNSA. The CDR3 protein is CASSLVAGLETQYF. The CDR3 DNA sequence: TGTGCCAGCAGCTTAGTGGCGGGATTGGAGACCCAGTACTTC.

The chain employs TRBV6-5 and TRBJ1-3, with 10 bases lining up with TRBD1. CDR3 length: 15 residues. Germline loops: CDR1 MNHEY, CDR2 SVGAGI. The V segment lost 5 bases and the J segment 4 bases; nucleotides outside the gene matches: 5. CDR3 DNA sequence: TGTGCCAGCAGTAACTTGGGACAGGGGGGAAACACCATATATTTT. This sequence encodes CASSNLGQGGNTIYF.

The chain couples TRBV28 to TRBJ2-7, with D possibly TRBD2 on 6 matching bases. The CDR3 covers 16 residues. V was pared by 8 bases and J by 0 bases, with 20 bases between. Per germline, CDR1 MDHEN and CDR2 SYDVKM. CDR3 DNA sequence: TGTGCCAGCTTACCTGGGGAAGCGGGTAGCTCCTACGAGCAGTACTTC. As protein: CASLPGEAGSSYEQYF.

The chain couples TRBV30 to TRBJ2-7; D is tentatively TRBD1 or TRBD2 (5 bases each). V was trimmed by 0 bases and J by 5 bases, leaving 11 bases between them. This CDR3 spans 13 amino acids. From germline, CDR1 is GTSNPN and CDR2 SVGIG (reference sequence). CDR3 sequence reads: CAWSVAREHEQYF. Written as DNA, the CDR3 is TGTGCCTGGAGTGTAGCCAGGGAGCACGAGCAGTACTTC.

The J gene is TRBJ2-1, the V gene TRBV2; 9 nucleotides agree with TRBD2. V lost 7 bases, J lost 5 bases, and 12 bases stayed unmatched. Germline CDR1 is SNHLY and CDR2 is FYNNEI. The CDR3 is 16 residues long. This CDR3 reads CASIPGSGGSHNEQFF. For the CDR3, the DNA is TGTGCCAGCATCCCTGGTAGCGGGGGTTCTCACAATGAGCAGTTCTTC.

The V and J genes are TRBV6-4 and TRBJ2-7; tentative D call: TRBD1 (6 bases). The CDR3 consists of 17 residues. Trimming removed 0 bases from V and 0 bases from J, with 15 bases in between. Germline V gene lookup returns CDR1 MRHNA and CDR2 SNTAGT. The CDR3 is CASSDSPDRFRSYEQYF. CDR3 bases: TGTGCCAGCAGTGACTCCCCCGACAGGTTCCGCTCCTACGAGCAGTACTTC.

The sample holds a few counts of this clone. J is TRBJ1-5 and V is TRBV6-6; the D gene is possibly TRBD1 (5 bases). The CDR3 consists of 15 residues. V was trimmed by 0 bases and J by 6 bases, leaving 12 bases between them. Germline CDR1 reads MNHNY; CDR2 reads SVGAGI (reference sequence). This chain's CDR3 is CASSYSRGNSQPQHF. CDR3 bases: TGTGCCAGCAGTTACTCGCGGGGGAATAGTCAGCCCCAGCATTTT.

The chain has TRBV7-3 and TRBJ2-7; D is perhaps TRBD2 (6 bases). The CDR3 consists of 13 residues. Trimming removed 5 bases at V and 7 bases at J, with 15 bases between. Germline CDR1 reads SGHTA; CDR2 reads FQGTGA. The CDR3, as DNA: TGTGCCAGCAGCCCTAATACTCGGGGGGAGCAGTACTTC. Protein product: CASSPNTRGEQYF.